The T cell receptor beta chain described here comes from a study of T cells in Graves' hyperthyroidism and ophthalmopathy. Using RNA transcripts as the source, TCR beta CDR3 regions were amplified. Carried out on the TCR CDR3, a first-round RT-PCR used the HTBI primer set. TCRdb itself ran the multiplex PCR reads through MiXCR, one entry per CDR3 protein. There are roughly 300,000 distinct CDR3 sequences in the sample; around 25% occur only once, and about a quarter lies in the top ten. Diagnoses were established using clinical symptoms, serum thyroxine and TRAb, thyroid ultrasound and orbital computed tomography. The CDR3 contains 14 residues. Germline loops: CDR1 MNHEY, CDR2 SVGAGI. Trimming left V 0 bases short and J 1 base short, with 7 bases between.

This TCR came from a middle-aged man with Graves' hyperthyroidism that later progressed to Graves' ophthalmopathy. Sequenced sample: blood. The chain uses TRBV6-5 and TRBJ2-7, with D uncertain. Here the CDR3 reads CASSYSGRSYEQYF. CDR3 DNA sequence: TGTGCCAGCAGTTACTCCGGCAGGTCCTACGAGCAGTACTTC.